These T cell receptor beta chains were read from a single sample in a study of cytomegalovirus exposure and HLA in healthy donors. Measured with immunoSEQ multiplex PCR; TCRdb has only the in-frame clones, and not every one. The top ten hold 9.3% of the sample, which has 150,000 to 200,000 clones, roughly 85% seen once. The sequenced sample was PBMCs. These receptors all stem from a young man in good health and CMV-seropositive. Both conserved end residues are part of each CDR3. D genes are given only for firm matches. Size is stated for part of the rows, as once, few or many counts, or as a class when the clone is expanded.

CDR3: CASSLALGSGGYNEQFF
DNA: TGTGCCAGCAGCTTGGCGCTGGGAAGCGGGGGCTACAATGAGCAGTTCTTC
J: TRBJ2-1
D: TRBD2
length: 17
V: TRBV5-4
size: once

CDR3: CASSFRGLDTEAFF
DNA: TGCGCCAGCAGCTTCAGGGGGCTCGACACTGAAGCTTTCTTT
J: TRBJ1-1
D: TRBD1
length: 14
V: TRBV5-1
size: .

CDR3: CASSVSGTGGMNEQFF
DNA: TGTGCCAGCAGCGTTTCCGGGACAGGGGGCATGAATGAGCAGTTCTTC
J: TRBJ2-1
D: TRBD1
length: 16
V: TRBV9
size: .

CDR3: CASSLYEGSEQYF
DNA: TGTGCCAGCAGCTTATATGAGGGCTCCGAGCAGTACTTC
J: TRBJ2-7
D: .
length: 13
V: TRBV7-3
size: .

CDR3: CAWALPTGRANVLTF
DNA: TGTGCCTGGGCGCTACCAACAGGGCGGGCCAACGTCCTGACTTTC
J: TRBJ2-6
D: .
length: 15
V: TRBV30
size: .

CDR3: CASSLESGGAHHEQFF
DNA: TGCGCCAGCAGCTTAGAATCCGGGGGGGCCCACCATGAGCAGTTCTTC
J: TRBJ2-1
D: TRBD2
length: 16
V: TRBV5-1
size: .

CDR3: CASRRGQGVNYGYTF
DNA: TGTGCCAGCAGGAGGGGACAGGGGGTTAACTATGGCTACACCTTC
J: TRBJ1-2
D: TRBD1
length: 15
V: TRBV27
size: .

CDR3: CASSQRTTGGGKGELFF
DNA: TGCGCCAGCAGCCAGCGTACGACTGGGGGCGGCAAGGGAGAGCTGTTTTTT
J: TRBJ2-2
D: .
length: 17
V: TRBV4-3
size: .

CDR3: CASSLAGLNTDTQYF
DNA: TGTGCCAGCAGCTTAGCCGGACTTAACACAGATACGCAGTATTTT
J: TRBJ2-3
D: .
length: 15
V: TRBV7-3
size: .

CDR3: CASTQGGNTEAFF
DNA: TGTGCCAGCACCCAGGGTGGCAACACTGAAGCTTTCTTC
J: TRBJ1-1
D: .
length: 13
V: TRBV6-6
size: once

CDR3: CASSLRGGPYEQYF
DNA: TGTGCCAGCAGCTTGCGGGGGGGACCCTACGAGCAGTACTTC
J: TRBJ2-7
D: TRBD2
length: 14
V: TRBV7-9
size: .

CDR3: CASSQSPRQDSYEQYF
DNA: TGCGCCAGCAGCCAATCCCCCCGACAGGACTCCTACGAGCAGTACTTC
J: TRBJ2-7
D: .
length: 16
V: TRBV4-1
size: .

CDR3: CASSADSYSNQPQHF
DNA: TGTGCCAGCAGCGCGGACAGTTATAGCAATCAGCCCCAGCATTTT
J: TRBJ1-5
D: .
length: 15
V: TRBV7-6
size: .

CDR3: CASSEAGGNQPQHF
DNA: TGCGCCAGCAGTGAGGCGGGGGGCAATCAGCCCCAGCATTTT
J: TRBJ1-5
D: .
length: 14
V: TRBV10-2
size: .

CDR3: CASRAGGTYEQYF
DNA: TGTGCCAGTAGGGCAGGGGGTACCTACGAGCAGTACTTC
J: TRBJ2-7
D: TRBD1
length: 13
V: TRBV19
size: .

CDR3: CASSPHGQGGYTF
DNA: TGTGCCAGCAGTCCCCACGGACAGGGCGGCTACACCTTC
J: TRBJ1-2
D: TRBD1
length: 13
V: TRBV27
size: .

CDR3: CASSRDRVNSPLHF
DNA: TGCGCCAGCAGCCGGGACAGGGTGAATTCACCCCTCCACTTT
J: TRBJ1-6
D: TRBD1
length: 14
V: TRBV5-1
size: .

CDR3: CASSDSGGVGKNIQYF
DNA: TGTGCCAGCAGTGATAGTGGGGGCGTGGGCAAAAACATTCAGTACTTC
J: TRBJ2-4
D: .
length: 16
V: TRBV2
size: .

CDR3: CASSVRGNQETQYF
DNA: TGTGCCAGCAGTGTTAGGGGTAATCAAGAGACCCAGTACTTC
J: TRBJ2-5
D: .
length: 14
V: TRBV6-1
size: .

CDR3: CASSYDRPNTGELFF
DNA: TGCGCCAGCAGCTACGACAGACCGAACACCGGGGAGCTGTTTTTT
J: TRBJ2-2
D: .
length: 15
V: TRBV5-1
size: few

CDR3: CASSYLGQGPYEQYF
DNA: TGTGCCAGCAGTTACCTGGGACAGGGTCCCTACGAGCAGTACTTC
J: TRBJ2-7
D: TRBD1
length: 15
V: TRBV6-5
size: .

CDR3: CASNSLGEWETQYF
DNA: TGTGCCAGCAACTCCCTCGGGGAGTGGGAGACCCAGTACTTC
J: TRBJ2-5
D: .
length: 14
V: TRBV6-5
size: .

CDR3: CASSQDLSSGSPAFF
DNA: TGCGCCAGCAGCCAAGATCTGAGCAGCGGCTCCCCAGCTTTCTTT
J: TRBJ1-1
D: .
length: 15
V: TRBV4-3
size: few

CDR3: CASSQEDRGLGGYTF
DNA: TGTGCCAGCAGCCAGGAGGACAGGGGCCTAGGTGGCTACACCTTC
J: TRBJ1-2
D: TRBD1
length: 15
V: TRBV14
size: .

CDR3: CASSVDSANYGYTF
DNA: TGTGCCAGCAGCGTGGACAGCGCTAACTATGGCTACACCTTC
J: TRBJ1-2
D: .
length: 14
V: TRBV7-9
size: .

CDR3: CASSLVPGTGSSLSYNEQFF
DNA: TGCGCCAGCAGCTTGGTTCCCGGGACAGGGTCCTCACTATCCTACAATGAGCAGTTCTTC
J: TRBJ2-1
D: TRBD1
length: 20
V: TRBV5-1
size: once

CDR3: CASSQVDIWNTGELFF
DNA: TGCGCCAGCAGCCAGGTGGACATTTGGAACACCGGGGAGCTGTTTTTT
J: TRBJ2-2
D: .
length: 16
V: TRBV4-1
size: .

CDR3: CASSPGQGHYNEQFF
DNA: TGTGCCAGCAGTCCGGGACAGGGTCACTACAATGAGCAGTTCTTC
J: TRBJ2-1
D: .
length: 15
V: TRBV21-1
size: few

CDR3: CASSLGASGGETQYF
DNA: TGTGCCAGCAGCTTAGGGGCTAGCGGGGGAGAGACCCAGTACTTC
J: TRBJ2-5
D: TRBD2
length: 15
V: TRBV7-8
size: .

CDR3: CASSWRAGGKGEQFF
DNA: TGTGCCAGCAGTTGGCGAGCGGGGGGTAAAGGTGAGCAGTTCTTC
J: TRBJ2-1
D: TRBD2
length: 15
V: TRBV6-1
size: .

CDR3: CASSLSLGTSGGSSTDTQYF
DNA: TGTGCCAGCAGTTTATCCTTGGGGACTAGCGGGGGCTCCAGCACAGATACGCAGTATTTT
J: TRBJ2-3
D: TRBD2
length: 20
V: TRBV27
size: .

CDR3: CASSPPDRYTEAFF
DNA: TGTGCCAGCAGCCCCCCTGACAGATACACTGAAGCTTTCTTT
J: TRBJ1-1
D: .
length: 14
V: TRBV9
size: .

CDR3: CATSRGPPQGARRETQYF
DNA: TGTGCCACCAGCAGAGGGCCCCCCCAGGGGGCGAGGCGAGAGACCCAGTACTTC
J: TRBJ2-5
D: TRBD1
length: 18
V: TRBV15
size: .

CDR3: CASSPRPGGGNSYEQYF
DNA: TGTGCCAGCAGCCCCAGGCCGGGCGGGGGAAACTCCTACGAGCAGTACTTC
J: TRBJ2-7
D: TRBD2
length: 17
V: TRBV7-2
size: .

CDR3: CASSPRDREIEQYF
DNA: TGTGCCAGCAGCCCGCGGGACAGGGAAATCGAGCAGTACTTC
J: TRBJ2-7
D: TRBD1
length: 14
V: TRBV11-2
size: .

CDR3: CASSLRLEETQYF
DNA: TGTGCCAGCAGCTTACGCCTAGAAGAGACCCAGTACTTC
J: TRBJ2-5
D: .
length: 13
V: TRBV11-2
size: .

CDR3: CASSLKQNTEAFF
DNA: TGCGCCAGCAGCTTGAAACAGAACACTGAAGCTTTCTTT
J: TRBJ1-1
D: .
length: 13
V: TRBV5-1
size: .

CDR3: CASSLGAGEQFF
DNA: TGTGCCAGCAGCTTAGGAGCGGGGGAGCAGTTCTTC
J: TRBJ2-1
D: TRBD2
length: 12
V: TRBV7-9
size: .

CDR3: CAWSVQGRDTIYF
DNA: TGTGCCTGGAGTGTACAAGGGCGGGACACCATATATTTT
J: TRBJ1-3
D: .
length: 13
V: TRBV30
size: .

CDR3: CSVGASGGKETQYF
DNA: TGCAGCGTTGGAGCTAGCGGGGGGAAAGAGACCCAGTACTTC
J: TRBJ2-5
D: TRBD2
length: 14
V: TRBV29-1
size: once

CDR3: CASSTGLAGINTGELFF
DNA: TGTGCCAGCAGCACGGGACTAGCGGGGATTAACACCGGGGAGCTGTTTTTT
J: TRBJ2-2
D: TRBD2
length: 17
V: TRBV5-6
size: .

CDR3: CASSRSKIRDSEKLFF
DNA: TGTGCCAGCAGCCGAAGTAAGATCCGGGACAGTGAAAAACTGTTTTTT
J: TRBJ1-4
D: TRBD1
length: 16
V: TRBV5-4
size: .

CDR3: CASSVGGFTEQFF
DNA: TGTGCCAGCAGCGTGGGGGGGTTCACTGAGCAGTTCTTC
J: TRBJ2-1
D: TRBD2
length: 13
V: TRBV9
size: .

CDR3: CASRERAETYEQYF
DNA: TGTGCCAGCAGGGAGCGGGCGGAGACCTACGAGCAGTACTTC
J: TRBJ2-7
D: .
length: 14
V: TRBV5-6
size: .

CDR3: CASSLTLTNEKLFF
DNA: TGTGCCAGCAGCTTGACATTAACTAATGAAAAACTGTTTTTT
J: TRBJ1-4
D: .
length: 14
V: TRBV5-6
size: .

CDR3: CAINQQPGQGARRAFF
DNA: TGTGCCATCAACCAACAACCGGGACAGGGGGCCCGGCGAGCTTTCTTT
J: TRBJ1-1
D: TRBD1
length: 16
V: TRBV7-9
size: .

CDR3: CASSLLAGAGELFF
DNA: TGTGCCAGCAGTCTACTAGCGGGGGCCGGGGAGCTGTTTTTT
J: TRBJ2-2
D: TRBD2
length: 14
V: TRBV6-5
size: .

CDR3: CASGRETVETQYF
DNA: TGTGCCAGCGGACGGGAGACTGTCGAGACCCAGTACTTC
J: TRBJ2-5
D: .
length: 13
V: TRBV6-5
size: .

CDR3: CASSLARDFEQYF
DNA: TGTGCCAGCAGTTTGGCCAGGGACTTCGAGCAGTACTTC
J: TRBJ2-7
D: .
length: 13
V: TRBV28
size: .

CDR3: CASNIRTGGSADTQYF
DNA: TGTGCCAGCAACATTCGGACAGGGGGGAGCGCAGATACGCAGTATTTT
J: TRBJ2-3
D: TRBD1
length: 16
V: TRBV5-4
size: .

CDR3: CASSLVGSSGANVLTF
DNA: TGTGCCAGCAGCTTAGTCGGGTCCTCTGGGGCCAACGTCCTGACTTTC
J: TRBJ2-6
D: .
length: 16
V: TRBV13
size: .

CDR3: CAWRGTGFEKLFF
DNA: TGTGCCTGGAGGGGGACAGGGTTCGAAAAACTGTTTTTT
J: TRBJ1-4
D: TRBD1
length: 13
V: TRBV30
size: few

CDR3: CASSLADRGGTEAFF
DNA: TGTGCCAGCAGCTTAGCGGACAGGGGGGGCACTGAAGCTTTCTTT
J: TRBJ1-1
D: TRBD1
length: 15
V: TRBV5-4
size: few

CDR3: CASSLHDEQYF
DNA: TGTGCCAGCAGCTTACATGACGAGCAGTACTTC
J: TRBJ2-7
D: .
length: 11
V: TRBV7-8
size: .

CDR3: CASSPGPHQPQHF
DNA: TGTGCCAGCTCACCAGGGCCGCATCAGCCCCAGCATTTT
J: TRBJ1-5
D: .
length: 13
V: TRBV18
size: .

CDR3: CASSLRTSGNADTQYF
DNA: TGCGCCAGCAGCTTGCGGACTAGCGGGAATGCGGATACGCAGTATTTT
J: TRBJ2-3
D: TRBD2
length: 16
V: TRBV5-1
size: .

CDR3: CASSLAGSTGELFF
DNA: TGTGCCAGCAGCTTAGCAGGGAGCACCGGGGAGCTGTTTTTT
J: TRBJ2-2
D: .
length: 14
V: TRBV7-2
size: .

CDR3: CASSLPGQGNEQFF
DNA: TGTGCCAGCAGCTTGCCCGGACAGGGCAATGAGCAGTTCTTC
J: TRBJ2-1
D: TRBD1
length: 14
V: TRBV5-6
size: .

CDR3: CASSYWGGEGETQYF
DNA: TGTGCCAGCAGTTATTGGGGGGGGGAGGGGGAGACCCAGTACTTC
J: TRBJ2-5
D: TRBD2
length: 15
V: TRBV6-5
size: .

CDR3: CAWSVQGFRKLFF
DNA: TGTGCCTGGAGTGTACAGGGGTTTCGGAAACTGTTTTTT
J: TRBJ1-4
D: TRBD1
length: 13
V: TRBV30
size: .